This TCR beta chain was recovered during a study of blood T cells in healthy people across ages. Study summary: Capture via template switching afforded approximately one barcoded beta molecule per two T cells.

This CDR3 has 16 amino acids. From germline, CDR1 is SGHTA and CDR2 FQGNSA. V lost 4 bases to trimming and J lost 5 bases, with 20 bases between them. A second about 7 to 12 cycle PCR used barcoded and J-beta primers. TCRdb ran MiXCR on the 5' RACE reads and lists one entry per CDR3 protein. The data contain nearly 1 million distinct CDR3 sequences, 51% of them singletons. The origin of this receptor is a woman aged 55-70 years in good health. The chain carries TRBV7-2 and TRBJ2-5; D is perhaps TRBD1 (5 bases). The sequencing input was blood. The CDR3 DNA is TGTGCCAGCAGCTACTTAGGGGCCTTAGATTATGAGACCCAGTACTTC. Amino acid sequence: CASSYLGALDYETQYF.